This TCR beta chain was profiled in a study of blood T cell repertoires in COVID-19. Libraries were prepared by immunoSEQ multiplex PCR; TCRdb keeps only in-frame clonotypes and omits some of them. The sample includes around 100,000 clones, 80% to 90% seen only once; the top ten take roughly 10%. Germline V gene sequence: CDR1 SEHNR, CDR2 FQNEAQ (reference sequence). This CDR3 region has 15 residues. V was shortened by 3 bases and J by 5 bases, with 11 bases between the two germline ends. The TCR was taken from a young woman with acute or convalescent COVID-19. The material sequenced was peripheral blood. This rearrangement joins TRBV7-9 to TRBJ1-6; D is uncertain. CDR3 loop: CASSLLTADNSPLHF. The DNA for the CDR3 is TGTGCCAGCAGCTTGCTCACAGCCGATAATTCACCCCTCCACTTT.